The next 22 T cell receptor beta chains were all read from a single sample in a study of shared clonotypes between healthy human individuals. Assay: immunoSEQ multiplex PCR; the TCRdb copy retains only in-frame clones and omits some. The repertoire holds more than 400,000 clones, with roughly 95% as singletons. What was sequenced was naive CD4+ T cells sorted from blood. Subset: CD45RA+ positively selected. All receptors derive from a woman in her twenties or thirties in good health.

This clone showed up just once. The chain links TRBV28 to TRBJ2-1; 13 bases fit TRBD2. V shed 6 bases, J shed 4 bases, and the junction held 3 bases outside the gene matches. From germline, CDR1 is MDHEN and CDR2 SYDVKM. This CDR3 is 15 amino acids long. CDR3 sequence: CASRRGLAGYNEQFF. The CDR3 DNA sequence: TGTGCCAGCAGGCGGGGACTAGCGGGATACAATGAGCAGTTCTTC.

The V gene is TRBV6-1, the J gene TRBJ2-7, with D unresolved. The CDR3 spans 10 residues. The germline CDR1 and CDR2 sequences are MNHNS and SASEGT. V lost 8 bases, J lost 3 bases, and 5 bases lay in between. The CDR3 is CASGHYEQYF. The CDR3 DNA reads TGTGCCAGCGGCCACTACGAGCAGTACTTC.

This chain connects TRBV19 to TRBJ2-5; TRBD1 or TRBD2 may be the D gene (6 bases each). Matching the DNA end better, TRBJ2-7 makes the J call doubtful. The germline CDR1 and CDR2 sequences are LNHDA and SQIVND (reference sequence). The CDR3 contains 17 residues. The CDR3 DNA is TGTGCCAGTAGTAAGGGTCTGGGGGGCGGTGGATTGGTCGAGCAGTACTTC. Translation gives CASSKGLGGGGLVEQYF.

This clone was recorded only once. The chain couples TRBV4-2 to TRBJ2-3; a weak D match, TRBD2 (7 bases). CDR1 and CDR2 from the germline V gene are LGHNA and YNFKEQ. The CDR3 contains 16 residues. The V end was cut by 0 bases, the J end by 3 bases, with 13 bases between. The CDR3 nucleotides read TGTGCCAGCAGCCAAGATGGGGGCGGGGGTACAGATACGCAGTATTTT. This translates into CASSQDGGGGTDTQYF.

This chain uses TRBV19 with TRBJ1-4, with 7 bases aligning to TRBD1. The CDR3 has 15 amino acids. With 5 bases clipped from V and 3 bases from J, the junction kept 6 bases outside the gene matches. CDR1 LNHDA and CDR2 SQIVND come from the germline V gene (reference sequence). The CDR3 coding sequence is TGTGCCAGTAGTGTACAGGGGATGGCTAATGAAAAACTGTTTTTT. Translation gives CASSVQGMANEKLFF.

This chain connects TRBV4-2 to TRBJ2-7, with D maybe TRBD2 (5 bases). CDR3 length: 14 residues. Germline CDR1 and CDR2: LGHNA and YNFKEQ. V was cut by 5 bases and J by 0 bases, with 11 bases left in between. The CDR3: CASSLSSSSYEQYF. The CDR3 region has the DNA TGTGCCAGCAGCTTATCTAGCAGCTCCTACGAGCAGTACTTC.

The chain recombines TRBV2 with TRBJ2-2, with TRBD1 as a possible D gene (8 bases). In germline, CDR1 is SNHLY, CDR2 FYNNEI. This CDR3 region has 16 residues. Trimming pared 5 bases from V and 4 bases from J, leaving 17 bases between. CDR3 residues: CASSKTGGGGTGELFF. The CDR3 region has the DNA TGTGCCAGCAGTAAAACAGGGGGAGGGGGCACCGGGGAGCTGTTTTTT.

The J gene is TRBJ1-3, the V gene TRBV6-6, with TRBD1 as a possible D gene (5 bases). CDR1 is MNHNY, CDR2 SVGAGI, per germline (reference sequence). V dropped 5 bases and J dropped 0 bases, with 11 bases sitting between them. The CDR3 length is 15 residues. The CDR3 region has the DNA TGTGCCAGCAGTCGGGACTTAAGCTCTGGAAACACCATATATTTT. This encodes CASSRDLSSGNTIYF.

CDR3 residues: CASRQGQVSNQPQHF. Here the CDR3 DNA reads TGTGCCAGTAGACAAGGACAGGTTAGCAATCAGCCCCAGCATTTT. J is TRBJ1-5 and V is TRBV19, with 7 bases aligning to TRBD1. Trimming cost V 6 bases and J 0 bases; bases outside gene matches: 5. This CDR3 has 15 residues. Germline-derived CDR1 and CDR2 are LNHDA and SQIVND (reference sequence).

V usage is TRBV7-7 and J usage is TRBJ2-1; 7 nucleotides match TRBD2. V was pared by 0 bases and J by 4 bases, with 0 bases of the junction left unmatched. CDR3 length: 14 residues. Looked up from germline, CDR1 is SSHAT and CDR2 is FNYEAQ (reference sequence). As DNA, the CDR3 is TGTGCCAGCAGCTTAGCGGGAGGGTACAATGAGCAGTTCTTC. This gives the protein CASSLAGGYNEQFF. Drawing the rest from reference TRBV7-7 and TRBJ2-1, the complete variable domain is GAGVSQSPRYKVTKRGQDVTLRCDPISSHATLYWYQQALGQGPEFLTYFNYEAQPDKSGLPSDRFSAERPEGSISTLTIQRTEQRDSAMYRCASSLAGGYNEQFFGPGTRLTVL.

The V call is TRBV6-5, the J call TRBJ1-6; possibly TRBD1 for D (5 bases). Trimming shortened V by 2 bases and J by 8 bases, and 10 bases separated the two germline ends. CDR1 MNHEY and CDR2 SVGAGI come from the germline V gene. This CDR3 is built from 14 residues. Here the CDR3 DNA reads TGTGCCAGCAGTTACCGGGACCGAGATTCACCCCTCCACTTT. The encoded protein is CASSYRDRDSPLHF.

The chain joins TRBV5-6 to TRBJ2-6; D is undetermined. Trimming took 2 bases from V and 0 from J, leaving 9 bases between them. The germline V gene encodes CDR1 SGHDT and CDR2 YYEEEE. CDR3 size: 16 residues. CDR3 sequence reads: CASSLQISSGANVLTF. Here the CDR3 DNA reads TGTGCCAGCAGCTTACAAATTTCCTCTGGGGCCAACGTCCTGACTTTC.

V gene TRBV7-2 combines with J gene TRBJ2-7; 9 bases agree with TRBD1. Trimming at V came to 5 bases and at J to 3 bases, leaving 11 bases not matched to a gene. The CDR3 runs 16 residues. Germline CDR1 reads SGHTA; CDR2 reads FQGNSA. DNA of the CDR3: TGTGCCAGCAGCCCGGGTCTGGGACAGGGATTCTACGAGCAGTACTTC. Encoded protein: CASSPGLGQGFYEQYF.

The chain employs TRBV5-1 and TRBJ2-2, with D possibly being TRBD2 (6 bases). CDR1 is SGHRS, CDR2 YFSETQ, per germline. The CDR3 consists of 14 residues. V lost 7 bases and J lost 8, with 18 bases in between. The CDR3 reads CASGTGTLRGELFF. CDR3 coding DNA: TGCGCCAGCGGAACCGGGACTCTTCGAGGGGAGCTGTTTTTT.

This chain connects TRBV5-1 to TRBJ1-4, with a weak D call TRBD1 (5 bases). Trimming took off 5 bases at V and 3 bases at J, with 14 bases between the two ends. Germline values: CDR1 SGHRS, CDR2 YFSETQ. The CDR3 sequence is 15 residues long. The CDR3 nucleotides are TGCGCCAGCAGTCAGGGTTCACTCCCTAATGAAAAACTGTTTTTT. It specifies CASSQGSLPNEKLFF.

The V and J genes are TRBV11-3 and TRBJ2-1, with 9 bases lining up with TRBD2. This CDR3 is 15 amino acids long. The J segment lost 5 bases and the V segment lost 1 base, leaving 3 bases of the junction unmatched. The V gene's germline CDR1 is SGHNT and CDR2 YENEEA. The CDR3 nucleotides are TGTGCCAGCAGCTTAGGACTAGCGGATAACAATGAGCAGTTCTTC. Translating it yields CASSLGLADNNEQFF.

This clone was recorded once. The chain links TRBV7-9 to TRBJ2-5, with 7 positions matching TRBD1. From germline, CDR1 is SEHNR and CDR2 FQNEAQ (reference sequence). The CDR3 sequence is 12 residues long. The V segment lost 4 bases and the J segment 5 bases; nucleotides outside the gene matches: 1. The CDR3 spells CASSSQGETQYF. In DNA, the CDR3 is TGTGCCAGCAGCTCACAGGGGGAGACCCAGTACTTC.

The gene calls are TRBV27 and TRBJ1-2; D uncertain. Per germline, CDR1 MNHEY and CDR2 SMNVEV (reference sequence). The CDR3 has 15 amino acids. Trimming left V 4 bases short and J 4 bases short, with 16 bases between. The chain's CDR3 is CASSYQHGSGYGYTF. CDR3 nucleotide sequence: TGTGCCAGCAGTTACCAACACGGTTCTGGCTATGGCTACACCTTC.

V usage is TRBV5-1 and J usage is TRBJ2-7; 7 bases map to TRBD2. CDR3 size: 15 residues. The V and J ends lost 2 bases and 4 bases, in that order; junction bases with no gene match: 9. Germline loops: CDR1 SGHRS, CDR2 YFSETQ. CDR3 loop: CASSFGGGSVYEQYF. The CDR3 DNA sequence: TGCGCCAGCAGCTTCGGTGGCGGGAGTGTATACGAGCAGTACTTC.

The chain links TRBV7-9 to TRBJ2-3; D gene ambiguous. Germline V CDR1 and CDR2: SEHNR, FQNEAQ (reference sequence). The CDR3 length is 14 residues. Deletions cut 1 base from V and 2 bases from J, with 7 bases between. CDR3 in amino acids: CASSLEGYTDTQYF. CDR3 nucleotide sequence: TGTGCCAGCAGCTTAGAAGGCTACACAGATACGCAGTATTTT.

The chain joins TRBV28 to TRBJ1-1; 8 bases agree with TRBD1. This CDR3 is 14 amino acids long. J gave up 1 base and V 5 bases, and 3 bases lay outside the gene matches. Germline values: CDR1 MDHEN, CDR2 SYDVKM. In DNA form, the CDR3 reads TGTGCCAGCAGTCCAGGGGGCTGGAACACTGAAGCTTTCTTT. Amino acid sequence: CASSPGGWNTEAFF. Full variable domain (rest looked up from reference TRBV28 and TRBJ1-1): DVKVTQSSRYLVKRTGEKVFLECVQDMDHENMFWYRQDPGLGLRLIYFSYDVKMKEKGDIPEGYSVSREKKERFSLILESASTNQTSMYLCASSPGGWNTEAFFGQGTRLTVV.

The V and J genes are TRBV10-3 and TRBJ2-5; tentative D call: TRBD2 (5 bases). The CDR3 loop spans 15 amino acids. Germline V gene data show CDR1 as ENHRY and CDR2 as SYGVKD. The V gene lost 0 bases and the J gene lost 2 bases, with 10 bases spanning the gap. CDR3 sequence: CAISESERLQETQYF. The CDR3 DNA follows: TGTGCCATCAGTGAGTCTGAGCGGCTGCAAGAGACCCAGTACTTC.